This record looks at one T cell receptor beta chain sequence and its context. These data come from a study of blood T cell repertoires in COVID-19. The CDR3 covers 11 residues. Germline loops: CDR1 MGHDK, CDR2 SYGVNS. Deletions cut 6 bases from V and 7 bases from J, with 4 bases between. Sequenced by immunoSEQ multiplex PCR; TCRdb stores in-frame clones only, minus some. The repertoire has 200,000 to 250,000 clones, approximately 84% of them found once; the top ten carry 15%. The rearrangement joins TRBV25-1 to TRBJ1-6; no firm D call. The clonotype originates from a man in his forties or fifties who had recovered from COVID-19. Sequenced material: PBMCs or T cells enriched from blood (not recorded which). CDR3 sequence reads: CASSENSPLHF. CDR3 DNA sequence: TGTGCCAGCAGCGAGAATTCACCCCTCCACTTT.